This T cell receptor beta chain was profiled in a study of cytomegalovirus exposure and HLA in healthy donors. Germline-derived CDR1 and CDR2 are SGHRS and YFSETQ. The CDR3 is 15 amino acids. Germline trimming cut 6 bases from V and 4 bases from J; bases unmatched to any gene: 9. As regards this clone: What it binds is not known.

The PCR contained 60 Vbeta and 13 Jbeta primers. Study processing details: Later, some 75 million unique TCR beta chains were counted in an analysis, and 8.5 million to 13 million of them were shared. The data were produced by immunoSEQ multiplex PCR, yet TCRdb's version contains in-frame clones alone and is incomplete. That table supplies the V and J calls and clone size; D and trimming were determined from the DNA. In the table there are 150,000 to 200,000 clones, 60% to 85% of which are singletons. Study-level points and caveats: Most TCR sequences showed up rarely, but some public TCRs showed up in many donors.

This sequence was found in a female donor in good health and CMV-seronegative. Specimen: PBMCs. This chain uses TRBV5-1 with TRBJ2-3, with 9 bases identical to TRBD2. The CDR3 coding sequence is TGCGCCAGCAACCAAGCGGGAGGTTACGCAGATACGCAGTATTTT. This sequence encodes CASNQAGGYADTQYF.